The source of this T cell receptor (beta chain) is a study of T cells after yellow fever vaccination. This clonotype was seen many times. TCRdb passed the 5' RACE reads through MiXCR, listing each CDR3 protein once. The sample includes about 340,000 distinct CDR3 sequences, 3% to 4.5% of them seen just once. This clonotype originated in a man aged 18 to 29 who received the YFV17D yellow fever vaccine. The input for sequencing was PBMCs, taken 5 days after the yellow fever booster vaccination.

CDR3: CASSVSSVGQTGNTIYF. The CDR3 DNA reads as TGTGCCAGCAGCGTGTCTTCGGTTGGGCAGACTGGAAACACCATATATTTT. The chain couples TRBV9 to TRBJ1-3, with unresolved D. V gave up 2 bases and J gave up 2 bases, with 17 bases separating them. Germline lookup yields CDR1 SGDLS and CDR2 YYNGEE. CDR3 length: 17 amino acids.